Only a few counts were recorded for the clone carrying this T cell receptor beta chain. The source of the sample is a study of identical twins. Trimming removed 3 bases at V and 6 bases at J, with 11 bases between. This CDR3 contains 13 residues. Each donor was a healthy Caucasian. A template switching step contributed a universal primer site, while unique molecular identifiers were present in the cDNA. TCRdb used MiXCR to reprocess the 5' RACE reads, holding one entry per CDR3 protein. The sample has 1,800,000 or so distinct CDR3 sequences; under 35% are singletons. The chain joins TRBV12-3 or TRBV12-4 to TRBJ1-1, with a weak D call TRBD1 (5 bases). Input material: cord blood. The clonotype originates from a newborn girl in good health. CDR3 sequence reads: CASSLVGVPEAFF. DNA of the CDR3: TGTGCCAGCAGTTTGGTAGGGGTTCCTGAAGCTTTCTTT.